This T cell receptor (beta chain) appears in the sequencing data of a study of cytomegalovirus exposure and HLA in healthy donors. Study findings and constraints: The authors listed about 170 TCR beta chains as cytomegalovirus-associated. For most TCR beta V segments, an earlier analysis put the productive rate at about 87% or about 30% of the time.

With respect to this clone: Its cognate antigen is unknown.

It was with 60 Vbeta and 13 Jbeta primers that the PCR ran. Here immunoSEQ multiplex PCR was the method, and the copy in TCRdb shows in-frame clones only, minus some. Altogether 50,000 or so clones are present, 50% to 70% being singletons, with the ten largest covering about 11%. Germline V gene sequence: CDR1 MNHEY, CDR2 SVGAGI. Trimming removed 2 bases from V and 1 base from J, with 5 bases in between. The CDR3 runs 13 residues. Each donor was healthy, and each was a bone marrow donor. The sequencing sample was made of PBMCs. This rearrangement joins TRBV6-5 to TRBJ1-2; D possibly corresponds to TRBD1 (5 bases). The source is a human donor in good health. The CDR3 spells CASSYDSNYGYTF. The CDR3 DNA follows: TGTGCCAGCAGTTACGACAGTAACTATGGCTACACCTTC.